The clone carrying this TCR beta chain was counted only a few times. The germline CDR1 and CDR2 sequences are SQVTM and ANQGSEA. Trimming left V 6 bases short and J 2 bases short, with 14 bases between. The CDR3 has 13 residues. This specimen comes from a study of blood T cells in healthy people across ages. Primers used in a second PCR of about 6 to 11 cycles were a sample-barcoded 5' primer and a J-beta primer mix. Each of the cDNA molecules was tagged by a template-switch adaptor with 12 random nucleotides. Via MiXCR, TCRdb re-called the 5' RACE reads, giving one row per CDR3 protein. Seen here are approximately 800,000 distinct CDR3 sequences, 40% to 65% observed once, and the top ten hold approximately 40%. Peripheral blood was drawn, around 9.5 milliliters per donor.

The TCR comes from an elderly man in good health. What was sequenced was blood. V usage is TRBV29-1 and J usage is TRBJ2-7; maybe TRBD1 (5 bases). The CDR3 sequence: CSVTDSGPYEQYF. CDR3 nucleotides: TGCAGCGTCACCGACTCAGGGCCCTACGAGCAGTACTTC.